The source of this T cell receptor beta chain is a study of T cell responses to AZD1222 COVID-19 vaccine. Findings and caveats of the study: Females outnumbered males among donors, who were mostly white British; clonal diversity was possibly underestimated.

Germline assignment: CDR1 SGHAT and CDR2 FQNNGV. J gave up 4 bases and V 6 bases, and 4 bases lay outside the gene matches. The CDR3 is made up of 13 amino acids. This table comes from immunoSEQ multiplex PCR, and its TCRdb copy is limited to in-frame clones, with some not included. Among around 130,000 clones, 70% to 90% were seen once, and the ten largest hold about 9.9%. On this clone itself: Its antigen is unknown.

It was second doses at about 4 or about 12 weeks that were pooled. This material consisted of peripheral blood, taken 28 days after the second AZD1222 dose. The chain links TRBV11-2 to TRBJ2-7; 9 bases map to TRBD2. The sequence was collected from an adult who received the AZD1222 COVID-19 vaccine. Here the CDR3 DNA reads TGTGCCAGCAGACGTCTAGCGGGATACGAGCAGTACTTC. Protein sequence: CASRRLAGYEQYF.